Following are 27 T cell receptor beta chains from one sample sequenced in a study of shared clonotypes between healthy human individuals. Some clones are missing from TCRdb's copy, which holds only in-frame ones; the method was immunoSEQ multiplex PCR. In the table there are approximately 720,000 clones, 72% of which are singletons. Specimen: memory CD4+ T cells sorted from blood. Subset defined: CD45RA-negative fraction. These receptors were obtained from a woman aged 30 to 39 in good health.

The rearrangement joins TRBV10-2 to TRBJ2-7; 8 positions match TRBD2. The junction had 15 bases not matched to a gene; V was cut back by 7 bases and J by 4 bases. CDR3 length equals 16 residues. Germline CDR1 and CDR2: WSHSY and SAAADI. CDR3 in amino acids: CASIGHSGAMTYEQYF. The CDR3 DNA follows: TGCGCCAGCATCGGGCATAGCGGGGCCATGACATACGAGCAGTACTTC.

The CDR3 sequence: CASYTGLAGVGEQFF. The CDR3 nucleotides read TGTGCCAGCTACACCGGACTAGCGGGAGTAGGGGAGCAGTTCTTC. The gene calls are TRBV2 and TRBJ2-1; 13 bases are shared with TRBD2. V shed 8 bases and J 10 bases; nucleotides not matched to a gene: 11. Per germline, CDR1 SNHLY and CDR2 FYNNEI. This CDR3 contains 15 residues.

The rearrangement uses TRBV29-1 and TRBJ2-1, with D perhaps TRBD2 (5 bases). V was cut by 0 bases and J by 10 bases, with 10 bases left in between. Germline CDR1 SQVTM, CDR2 ANQGSEA. The CDR3 is 12 residues long. The CDR3 loop is CSVEEKRREQFF. CDR3 sequence (DNA): TGCAGCGTTGAAGAGAAAAGGAGGGAGCAGTTCTTC.

In its sample, this clone was seen once. The J gene is TRBJ1-1, the V gene TRBV5-4; possibly TRBD1 for D (5 bases). Germline-derived CDR1 and CDR2 are SGHNT and YYREEE (reference sequence). This CDR3 is built from 15 residues. V was pared by 4 bases and J by 3 bases, with 16 bases between. The CDR3 region has the DNA TGTGCCAGCAGCGCGGGGGGTGGGCCTGACACTGAAGCTTTCTTT. This sequence encodes CASSAGGGPDTEAFF.

This clone occurred a few times. This rearrangement joins TRBV5-4 to TRBJ1-5; weak D call: TRBD1 (5 bases). Germline loops: CDR1 SGHNT, CDR2 YYREEE (reference sequence). The CDR3 runs to 16 residues. The V end lost 4 bases, the J end lost 5 bases, and 19 bases lay between the germline ends. Here the CDR3 reads CASSPRSGTADQPQHF. The CDR3 DNA follows: TGTGCCAGCAGCCCCAGGTCGGGGACTGCAGATCAGCCCCAGCATTTT.

The chain recombines TRBV10-2 with TRBJ2-7, with D possibly TRBD1 on 5 matching bases. This CDR3 contains 14 residues. The germline V and J ends were trimmed by 4 bases and 3 bases, with 13 bases remaining between them. Germline V gives CDR1 WSHSY, CDR2 SAAADI. As DNA, the CDR3 is TGCGCCAGCAGTGTGGTACAGGATAGCTACGAGCAGTACTTC. Translation: CASSVVQDSYEQYF.

As regards this clone: This sample includes further DNA sequences coding for the same CDR3. The chain links TRBV18 to TRBJ2-7, with 7 positions matching TRBD1. This CDR3 is 15 amino acids long. V was clipped by 2 bases and J by 1 base; unmatched bases: 5. Germline CDR1 KGHSH, CDR2 LQKENI. The DNA of the CDR3 is TGTGCCAGCTCACCAAATCGGGACAGTTCCTACGAGCAGTACTTC. Its translation: CASSPNRDSSYEQYF.

The chain uses TRBV10-3 and TRBJ1-1; a possible D gene is TRBD1 (5 bases). CDR1 is ENHRY and CDR2 is SYGVKD in the germline V gene. This CDR3 has 15 residues. Deletions cut 2 bases from V and 1 base from J, with 11 bases between. CDR3 sequence: CAISEDGGTNTEAFF. The CDR3 DNA sequence: TGTGCCATCAGTGAGGACGGGGGTACGAACACTGAAGCTTTCTTT.

V gene TRBV15 combines with J gene TRBJ1-2; 8 bases are shared with TRBD1. Trimming at V came to 5 bases and at J to 4 bases, leaving 15 bases not matched to a gene. This CDR3 contains 17 residues. CDR1 LNHNV and CDR2 YYDKDF come from the germline V gene (reference sequence). The CDR3 sequence: CATSGGGQDHVIYGYTF. CDR3 DNA: TGTGCCACCAGCGGAGGGGGACAGGATCACGTCATCTATGGCTACACCTTC.

This chain links TRBV27 with TRBJ1-2; D remains ambiguous. Germline CDR1 and CDR2: MNHEY and SMNVEV (reference sequence). The CDR3 is made up of 13 amino acids. V gave up 6 bases and J gave up 1 base, with 9 bases separating them. The CDR3 sequence is CASRSWDNYGYTF. The CDR3 coding sequence is TGTGCCAGCAGGTCCTGGGATAACTATGGCTACACCTTC.

In its sample, this clone was seen a few times. The rearrangement links TRBV6-6 to TRBJ2-7; either TRBD1 or TRBD2 may fit D (5 bases each). V lost 0 bases and J 5 bases, leaving 8 bases between the germline ends. This CDR3 is 13 amino acids long. The V gene's germline CDR1 is MNHNY and CDR2 SVGAGI (reference sequence). This chain's CDR3 is CASSYSRGDEQYF. DNA for the CDR3: TGTGCCAGCAGTTACTCGAGAGGGGACGAGCAGTACTTC.

J is TRBJ2-7 and V is TRBV9, with 13 bases matching TRBD2. Germline assignment: CDR1 SGDLS and CDR2 YYNGEE. V lost 3 bases, J lost 3 bases, and 9 bases stayed unmatched. There are 17 residues in the CDR3. CDR3 sequence (DNA): TGTGCCAGCAGCGCTAATTCCGGGACTAGCGGGGTCTACGAGCAGTACTTC. Its translation is CASSANSGTSGVYEQYF.

The CDR3 DNA reads TGCGCCAGCAGTGTCTCCAAGGGGGGACACGAGCAGTACTTC. It specifies CASSVSKGGHEQYF. V gene TRBV10-1 combines with J gene TRBJ2-7; tentatively, D is TRBD1 or TRBD2 (6 bases each). The V end lost 4 bases, the J end lost 5 bases, and 15 bases lay between the germline ends. This CDR3 has 14 amino acids. Per germline, CDR1 WNHNN and CDR2 SYGVQD (reference sequence).

The chain joins TRBV2 to TRBJ1-5; D is possibly TRBD1 (6 bases). Germline CDR1 SNHLY, CDR2 FYNNEI. The CDR3 has 15 residues. Deletions cut 2 bases from V and 6 bases from J, with 14 bases between. CDR3 DNA sequence: TGTGCCAGCAGTGAAACGGGGGGCGAAACTCAGCCCCAGCATTTT. This codes for CASSETGGETQPQHF.

V gene TRBV25-1 combines with J gene TRBJ2-4, with D tentatively TRBD2 (5 bases). V lost 5 bases to trimming and J lost 12 bases, with 29 bases between them. The CDR3 covers 17 residues. Germline CDR1 MGHDK, CDR2 SYGVNS. Written as DNA, the CDR3 is TGTGCCAGCAGTTCTCGGGGTTCGTTCCCTCTCGGGGTCAGTCAGTACTTC. This sequence encodes CASSSRGSFPLGVSQYF.

This clone was seen a few times. One junction end disagrees with the germline gene, perhaps due to a read error. The J gene is TRBJ2-1, the V gene TRBV11-2, with TRBD2 as a possible D gene (5 bases). Germline V lookup: CDR1 SGHAT, CDR2 FQNNGV. The CDR3 runs to 15 residues. The CDR3 DNA is TGTGCCAGCAGTTTAGCCCGGGGAACCTACAATGAGCAGTTCTTC. Translated, it gives CASSLARGTYNEQFF.

The chain has TRBV14 and TRBJ2-3; maybe TRBD1 (5 bases). Germline values: CDR1 SGHDN, CDR2 FVKESK. The CDR3 spans 15 residues. V dropped 0 bases and J dropped 0 bases, with 7 bases sitting between them. CDR3 protein: CASSQEGHSTDTQYF. The CDR3 region has the DNA TGTGCCAGCAGCCAAGAGGGGCATAGCACAGATACGCAGTATTTT.

This clone turned up a few times. The rearrangement joins TRBV30 to TRBJ1-1; 11 positions agree with TRBD1. The CDR3 runs to 15 residues. Trimming at V came to 0 bases and at J to 6 bases, leaving 6 bases not matched to a gene. CDR1 and CDR2 from the germline V gene are GTSNPN and SVGIG (reference sequence). The CDR3 nucleotides read TGTGCCTGGAGTGTAGACGGGACAGGGGGAGCTGAAGCTTTCTTT. Translated, it gives CAWSVDGTGGAEAFF.

In its sample, this clone was seen a few times. The chain combines TRBV28 with TRBJ2-3; D not certain. Germline-derived CDR1 and CDR2 are MDHEN and SYDVKM. This CDR3 region has 12 residues. V dropped 6 bases and J dropped 4 bases, with 8 bases sitting between them. CDR3 sequence reads: CASRKASDTQYF. In DNA, the CDR3 is TGTGCCAGCAGAAAAGCCTCAGATACGCAGTATTTT.

The genes are TRBV9 and TRBJ1-2, with D hard to call. Germline V gene lookup returns CDR1 SGDLS and CDR2 YYNGEE. The CDR3 sequence is 13 residues long. The germline V and J ends were trimmed by 2 bases and 7 bases, with 12 bases remaining between them. The CDR3 DNA reads as TGTGCCAGCAGCGTCGGCTTCACCAGTGGCTACACCTTC. Encoded protein: CASSVGFTSGYTF.

This chain joins TRBV28 and TRBJ2-1; 11 nucleotides match TRBD2. Germline CDR1 MDHEN, CDR2 SYDVKM. Trimming at V came to 1 base and at J to 5 bases, leaving 4 bases not matched to a gene. There are 16 residues in the CDR3. DNA for the CDR3: TGTGCCAGCAGTTTATTAGCGGGAGGGCAAGACAATGAGCAGTTCTTC. It codes for CASSLLAGGQDNEQFF.

The chain joins TRBV2 to TRBJ2-3; possibly TRBD1 for D (5 bases). V lost 5 bases and J 3 bases, leaving 12 bases between the germline ends. Germline CDR1 is SNHLY and CDR2 is FYNNEI. There are 14 residues in the CDR3. The chain's CDR3 is CASSSQGATDTQYF. DNA for the CDR3: TGTGCCAGCAGTAGTCAGGGTGCGACAGATACGCAGTATTTT.

The chain links TRBV7-2 to TRBJ2-2, with D perhaps TRBD2 (5 bases). V was shortened by 2 bases and J by 0 bases, with 10 bases between the two germline ends. Germline assignment: CDR1 SGHTA and CDR2 FQGNSA. The CDR3 spans 16 residues. CDR3 DNA: TGTGCCAGCAGCTTAAGAGGGAGCACGAACACCGGGGAGCTGTTTTTT. It encodes CASSLRGSTNTGELFF. Drawing the rest from reference TRBV7-2 and TRBJ2-2, the complete variable domain is GAGVSQSPSNKVTEKGKDVELRCDPISGHTALYWYRQSLGQGLEFLIYFQGNSAPDKSGLPSDRFSAERTGGSVSTLTIQRTQQEDSAVYLCASSLRGSTNTGELFFGEGSRLTVL.

This clone has only a few counts. Other DNA sequences in this specimen translate into the identical CDR3. V gene TRBV27 combines with J gene TRBJ1-2, with D possibly TRBD1 on 5 matching bases. The germline V gene has CDR1 MNHEY and CDR2 SMNVEV (reference sequence). The CDR3 consists of 12 residues. The ends were cut back, 6 bases at V and 7 bases at J, with 12 bases in the middle. The CDR3 region is CASSSGAGGYTF. As DNA, the CDR3 is TGTGCCAGCAGCTCTGGGGCAGGTGGCTACACCTTC.

V and J are TRBV5-5 and TRBJ1-1, with D possibly TRBD1 on 6 matching bases. CDR3 length: 13 amino acids. Trimming took 1 base from V and 4 from J, leaving 8 bases between them. CDR1 is SGHKS, CDR2 YYEKEE, per germline (reference sequence). The CDR3 nucleotides read TGTGCCAGCAGCTTGACAGGGCCCACTGAAGCTTTCTTT. The encoded protein is CASSLTGPTEAFF.

V is TRBV29-1 and J is TRBJ2-7, with 7 bases that match TRBD1. The CDR3 is made up of 13 amino acids. CDR1 and CDR2 (germline): SQVTM, ANQGSEA. Trimming at V came to 4 bases and at J to 3 bases, leaving 6 bases not matched to a gene. In nucleotides, the CDR3 is TGCAGCGTTGCTCGAGGGGGCAGCTACGAGCAGTACTTC. It encodes CSVARGGSYEQYF.

The V gene is TRBV19, the J gene TRBJ1-2, with D hard to call. This CDR3 contains 15 residues. Germline assignment: CDR1 LNHDA and CDR2 SQIVND (reference sequence). V was pared by 4 bases and J by 6 bases, with 18 bases between. This CDR3 reads CASSKDSGFQNGYTF. DNA of the CDR3: TGTGCCAGTAGTAAGGACTCCGGGTTCCAAAATGGCTACACCTTC.